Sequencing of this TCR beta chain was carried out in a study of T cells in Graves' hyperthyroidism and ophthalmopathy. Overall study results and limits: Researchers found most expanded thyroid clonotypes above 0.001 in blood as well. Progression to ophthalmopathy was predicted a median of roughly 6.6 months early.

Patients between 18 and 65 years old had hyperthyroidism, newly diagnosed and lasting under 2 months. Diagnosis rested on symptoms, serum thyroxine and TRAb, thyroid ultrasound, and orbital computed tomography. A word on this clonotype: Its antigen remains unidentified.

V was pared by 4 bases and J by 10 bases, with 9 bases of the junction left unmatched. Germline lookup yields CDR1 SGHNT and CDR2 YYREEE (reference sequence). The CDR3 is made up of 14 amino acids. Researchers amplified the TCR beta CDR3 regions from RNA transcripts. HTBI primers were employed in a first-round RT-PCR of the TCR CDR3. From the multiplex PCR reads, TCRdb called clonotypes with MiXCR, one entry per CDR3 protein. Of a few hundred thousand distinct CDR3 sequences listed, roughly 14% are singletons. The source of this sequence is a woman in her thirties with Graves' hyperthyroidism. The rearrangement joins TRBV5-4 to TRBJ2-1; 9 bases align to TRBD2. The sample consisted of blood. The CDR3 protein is CASSRPSGAREQFF. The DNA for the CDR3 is TGTGCCAGCAGCAGACCTAGCGGGGCAAGGGAGCAGTTCTTC.